One and the same sample provided the 31 T cell receptor beta chains below, sequenced in a study of T-cell reconstitution after alpha-beta-depleted transplantation in children. Preparing the TCRbeta library involved the use of unique molecular identifiers. TCRdb re-called the PCR reads through MiXCR, storing one row per CDR3 protein. The sample lists some 150,000 distinct CDR3 sequences, 8% to 10% seen once, with 15% to 20% in the top ten. The input for sequencing was PBMCs, mostly from graft donor cells, taken 180 days after TCRalphabeta/CD19-depleted stem cell transplant. The receptors stem from a female patient aged 2-10 years who had a stem cell transplant for congenital amegakaryocytic thrombocytopenia, so the T cells may come from the graft donor.

Points on this clonotype: It may be a read error: a sequence one base away is much more abundant. The genes are TRBV29-1 and TRBJ2-3; D unclear. The CDR3 loop spans 13 amino acids. V lost 7 bases and J lost 3, with 14 bases in between. Germline CDR1 SQVTM, CDR2 ANQGSEA. CDR3 sequence (DNA): TGCAGCGCTGAGGCATGGAGTACAGATACGCAGTATTTT. It translates to CSAEAWSTDTQYF.

This clonotype was observed many times. The chain uses TRBV12-3 or TRBV12-4 and TRBJ2-3; 12 bases match TRBD2. J was trimmed by 3 bases and V by 5 bases; bases with no gene match: 12. CDR3 length equals 18 residues. DNA of the CDR3: TGTGCCAGCAGTGCGGGACTAGCGGGCACCATTGGGACAGATACGCAGTATTTT. Its protein product is CASSAGLAGTIGTDTQYF.

V gene TRBV5-6 combines with J gene TRBJ2-2; D perhaps matches TRBD2 (6 bases). Germline values: CDR1 SGHDT, CDR2 YYEEEE. The CDR3 sequence is 16 residues long. The germline V and J ends were trimmed by 1 base and 2 bases, with 12 bases remaining between them. CDR3 loop: CASSLFPGLNTGELFF. In nucleotides, the CDR3 is TGTGCCAGCAGCTTGTTCCCGGGACTCAACACCGGGGAGCTGTTTTTT.

In its sample, this clonotype was seen many times. The chain is built from TRBV28 and TRBJ1-3; D is unresolved. The V and J ends lost 1 base and 3 bases respectively, with 7 bases between them. The CDR3 sequence is 14 residues long. The germline gives CDR1 MDHEN, CDR2 SYDVKM. The DNA of the CDR3 is TGTGCCAGCAGTTTATACCCGAATGGAAACACCATATATTTT. This gives the protein CASSLYPNGNTIYF.

This clonotype occurred many times. A junction boundary mismatches the germline segment, possibly from a read error. CDR3 protein: CASTYGGLAGANVLTF. The CDR3 bases are TGTGCCAGCACTTACGGGGGGCTTGCAGGGGCCAACGTCCTGACTTTC. V gene TRBV6-2 or TRBV6-3 combines with J gene TRBJ2-6, with D perhaps TRBD2 (7 bases). CDR3 length: 16 amino acids. Germline V CDR1 and CDR2: MNHEY, SVGEGT.

This clonotype has at least ten counts. V gene TRBV9 combines with J gene TRBJ2-3; D uncertain. This CDR3 region has 14 residues. Between the trimmed V and J ends, which lost 4 bases and 4 bases, there was a span of 13 bases. From germline, CDR1 is SGDLS and CDR2 YYNGEE. The CDR3 loop reads CASSPPLAPDTQYF. CDR3 nucleotide sequence: TGTGCCAGCAGCCCCCCATTAGCTCCAGATACGCAGTATTTT.

Many counts were recorded for this clonotype. The rearrangement links TRBV20-1 to TRBJ1-4, with D uncertain. The CDR3 sequence is 14 residues long. The V and J ends lost 4 bases and 4 bases respectively, with 13 bases between them. The V gene's germline CDR1 is DFQATT and CDR2 SNEGSKA (reference sequence). The CDR3 protein is CSATSAVDNEKLFF. Here the CDR3 DNA reads TGCAGTGCTACGTCGGCGGTCGATAATGAAAAACTGTTTTTT.

This clonotype was seen only a few times. V and J are TRBV2 and TRBJ1-2; TRBD1 agrees at 9 bases. The ends lost 6 bases at V and 4 bases at J; junction bases unmatched: 9. The CDR3 runs 15 residues. Germline V gene sequence: CDR1 SNHLY, CDR2 FYNNEI. In nucleotides, the CDR3 is TGTGCCAGCAGCGAATACAGGGGGCCCATCTATGGCTACACCTTC. Its translation: CASSEYRGPIYGYTF.

This clonotype was seen repeatedly, ten times or more. In DNA, the CDR3 is TGCGCCAGCAGCTTGAAGGGGTCCTACGAGCAGTACTTC. This translates into CASSLKGSYEQYF. V usage is TRBV5-1 and J usage is TRBJ2-7, with D perhaps matching TRBD1 (5 bases). The V end was cut by 1 base, the J end by 1 base, with 6 bases between. Looked up from germline, CDR1 is SGHRS and CDR2 is YFSETQ. The CDR3 covers 13 residues.

The chain couples TRBV6-5 to TRBJ2-5, with D hard to call. CDR1 and CDR2 from the germline V gene are MNHEY and SVGAGI. V lost 4 bases to trimming and J lost 5 bases, with 11 bases between them. There are 13 residues in the CDR3. The DNA of the CDR3 is TGTGCCAGCAGTTTCTCATTGGGGGAGACCCAGTACTTC. As protein: CASSFSLGETQYF.

This clonotype showed up many times. This sequence joins TRBV10-3 and TRBJ2-3; 7 bases map to TRBD2. This CDR3 has 14 amino acids. CDR1 and CDR2 (germline): ENHRY, SYGVKD. V lost 6 bases, J lost 6 bases, and 9 bases stayed unmatched. This CDR3 reads CAIRLAESGDTQYF. CDR3 DNA: TGTGCCATCAGGCTAGCGGAGAGTGGGGATACGCAGTATTTT.

This clonotype was counted between two and nine times. The chain couples TRBV7-2 to TRBJ1-6; TRBD1 matches 8 bases. V dropped 4 bases and J dropped 14; count of bases not matched to a gene: 4. The V gene's germline CDR1 is SGHTA and CDR2 FQGNSA. The CDR3 has 12 residues. CDR3 nucleotide sequence: TGTGCCAGCAGCTCAGGGGGCGGGACCCTCCACTTT. Translation: CASSSGGGTLHF.

This clonotype occurred many times. The V call is TRBV19, the J call TRBJ1-1; weak D call: TRBD1 (5 bases). V dropped 6 bases and J dropped 0 bases, with 8 bases sitting between them. CDR1 is LNHDA, CDR2 SQIVND, per germline (reference sequence). The CDR3 has 13 residues. The CDR3 loop is CASRGRVNTEAFF. CDR3 DNA: TGTGCCAGTAGAGGCAGGGTGAACACTGAAGCTTTCTTT.

This clonotype was detected only a few times. The genes are TRBV4-1 and TRBJ2-2; 7 positions agree with TRBD2. CDR1 and CDR2 from the germline V gene are MGHRA and YSYEKL. J lost 0 bases, V lost 1 base, and 5 bases had no gene match. The CDR3 runs to 17 residues. The CDR3 protein is CASSQVTSGTNTGELFF. The CDR3 bases are TGCGCCAGCAGCCAAGTAACCAGCGGGACGAACACCGGGGAGCTGTTTTTT.

This clonotype is medium-sized within its sample. The chain uses TRBV29-1 and TRBJ1-2; 8 nucleotides line up with TRBD1. Unmatched junction bases numbered 13, after V lost 6 bases and J lost 4 bases. CDR1 and CDR2 from the germline V gene are SQVTM and ANQGSEA. This CDR3 comprises 15 residues. The CDR3 is CSVDQDRVGGYGYTF. Written as DNA, the CDR3 is TGCAGCGTCGATCAGGACAGGGTAGGCGGCTATGGCTACACCTTC.

This clonotype was found many times. V and J are TRBV28 and TRBJ2-2; D is undetermined. The CDR3 spans 12 residues. V gave up 2 bases and J gave up 5 bases, with 3 bases separating them. The germline V gene has CDR1 MDHEN and CDR2 SYDVKM. The CDR3 nucleotides read TGTGCCAGCAGTTTACTAACCGGGGAGCTGTTTTTT. Its translation: CASSLLTGELFF.

This clonotype has a count of ten or more. The chain recombines TRBV6-5 with TRBJ1-4; 7 bases are shared with TRBD1. Germline loops: CDR1 MNHEY, CDR2 SVGAGI. CDR3 length equals 15 residues. Trimming at V came to 2 bases and at J to 7 bases, leaving 7 bases not matched to a gene. CDR3 sequence reads: CASSYSRQGSEKLFF. The CDR3, as DNA: TGTGCCAGCAGTTACAGTCGACAGGGAAGTGAAAAACTGTTTTTT.

This clonotype showed up many times. This sequence joins TRBV3-1 and TRBJ2-5; D is unclear. With 6 bases removed from V and 3 bases from J, the gap between germline ends came to 5 bases. The CDR3 spans 11 residues. Germline loops: CDR1 LGHDT, CDR2 YNNKEL (reference sequence). The CDR3 bases are TGTGCCAGCAGTTCTGAAGAGACCCAGTACTTC. It translates to CASSSEETQYF.

This clonotype came up many times. The chain couples TRBV6-2 or TRBV6-3 to TRBJ2-1, with 11 bases matching TRBD2. Per the germline V gene, CDR1 is MNHEY and CDR2 is SVGEGT. The CDR3 covers 13 residues. V dropped 8 bases and J dropped 12; count of bases not matched to a gene: 9. The CDR3 DNA reads as TGTGCCAGCGGACGACTAGCGGGGAGTGCGCAGTTCTTC. Residues: CASGRLAGSAQFF.

The table lists this clonotype with many counts. This chain connects TRBV12-3 or TRBV12-4 to TRBJ1-1; no reliable D call. CDR3 length: 14 residues. V was shortened by 3 bases and J by 5 bases, with 13 bases between the two germline ends. The CDR3 here is CASSFWQQPTEAFF. The CDR3 region has the DNA TGTGCCAGCAGTTTTTGGCAGCAACCTACTGAAGCTTTCTTT.

Details on this clonotype: A much larger clone differs by one base, so this may be a read error. The genes are TRBV6-1 and TRBJ2-7; 7 bases line up with TRBD1. This CDR3 spans 15 amino acids. Germline CDR1 reads MNHNS; CDR2 reads SASEGT. The junction had 15 bases not matched to a gene; V was cut back by 4 bases and J by 9 bases. CDR3 protein: CASSGGTTGLNGQYF. CDR3 coding DNA: TGTGCCAGCAGTGGGGGCACGACAGGGCTGAACGGGCAGTACTTC.

This clonotype was detected ten times or more. The chain joins TRBV9 to TRBJ2-1, with a weak D call TRBD2 (6 bases). Germline CDR1 SGDLS, CDR2 YYNGEE. The CDR3 is 15 residues long. V was clipped by 1 base and J by 4 bases, with 12 bases between them. The CDR3: CASSVFQEGYNEQFF. The CDR3 DNA reads as TGTGCCAGCAGCGTATTTCAGGAGGGATACAATGAGCAGTTCTTC.

The chain employs TRBV20-1 and TRBJ2-3; tentative D call: TRBD2 (5 bases). Trimming left V 6 bases short and J 0 bases short, with 16 bases between. The CDR3 extends over 15 amino acids. Germline V gene sequence: CDR1 DFQATT, CDR2 SNEGSKA (reference sequence). The CDR3 loop reads CSATAAEFSTDTQYF. CDR3 in DNA: TGCAGTGCCACCGCAGCGGAGTTTAGCACAGATACGCAGTATTTT.

The chain joins TRBV4-1 to TRBJ1-1; 7 bases are shared with TRBD1. Trimming cost V 4 bases and J 8 bases; bases outside gene matches: 7. This CDR3 spans 13 amino acids. Germline V gene data show CDR1 as MGHRA and CDR2 as YSYEKL. CDR3 bases: TGCGCCAGCAGCCCCGAGACAGGGCGAGAAGCTTTCTTT. This sequence encodes CASSPETGREAFF.

The rearrangement uses TRBV5-1 and TRBJ2-2; TRBD2 aligns across 12 bases. After removal of 0 bases from V and 1 base from J, the junction contained 16 bases not matched to a gene. The CDR3 spans 22 residues. Looked up from germline, CDR1 is SGHRS and CDR2 is YFSETQ. The CDR3 loop reads CASSLDSLLAGGPGRNTGELFF. CDR3 DNA: TGCGCCAGCAGCTTGGATTCGTTGCTAGCGGGGGGGCCGGGGAGGAACACCGGGGAGCTGTTTTTT.

Ten or more counts support this clonotype. The rearrangement links TRBV12-3 or TRBV12-4 to TRBJ1-5; a weak D match, TRBD1 (6 bases). The CDR3 covers 16 residues. V was trimmed by 7 bases and J by 0 bases, leaving 16 bases between them. The CDR3 here is CASNLDRPNSNQPQHF. The CDR3 DNA is TGTGCCAGCAATTTGGACAGACCCAATAGCAATCAGCCCCAGCATTTT.

This clonotype has at least ten counts. The chain combines TRBV29-1 with TRBJ2-2, with a tentative D call TRBD2 (5 bases). The CDR3 covers 15 residues. Per the germline V gene, CDR1 is SQVTM and CDR2 is ANQGSEA. Trimming took off 6 bases at V and 0 bases at J, with 14 bases between the two ends. DNA for the CDR3: TGCAGCGTCGAGGTAGCGCAAACGAACACCGGGGAGCTGTTTTTT. This sequence encodes CSVEVAQTNTGELFF.

This clonotype showed up many times. This rearrangement joins TRBV2 to TRBJ2-2; 8 nucleotides match TRBD2. Germline V lookup: CDR1 SNHLY, CDR2 FYNNEI. V shed 5 bases and J 6 bases; nucleotides not matched to a gene: 5. This CDR3 region has 14 residues. CDR3 amino acids: CASSSSGGPGELFF. The CDR3 nucleotides read TGTGCCAGCAGTTCCTCGGGGGGGCCCGGGGAGCTGTTTTTT.

This clonotype was seen at least ten times. The gene calls are TRBV5-6 and TRBJ2-7; TRBD1 is a possible D gene (6 bases). Germline loops: CDR1 SGHDT, CDR2 YYEEEE. V lost 2 bases and J 1 base, leaving 13 bases between the germline ends. CDR3 length: 15 residues. In DNA, the CDR3 is TGTGCCAGCAGCTTTGGGTCCAGGGGTTCCTACGAGCAGTACTTC. Its translation is CASSFGSRGSYEQYF.

This sequence joins TRBV20-1 and TRBJ1-1; D unclear. V was shortened by 3 bases and J by 4 bases, with 12 bases between the two germline ends. This CDR3 contains 13 residues. Germline CDR1 is DFQATT and CDR2 is SNEGSKA (reference sequence). Here the CDR3 reads CSASPRLGTEAFF. CDR3 DNA sequence: TGCAGTGCTAGCCCCCGGCTGGGCACTGAAGCTTTCTTT.

The rearrangement uses TRBV29-1 and TRBJ2-5; 13 positions match TRBD2. The germline CDR1 and CDR2 sequences are SQVTM and ANQGSEA. CDR3 length equals 13 residues. Unmatched junction bases numbered 4, after V lost 6 bases and J lost 6 bases. The CDR3 DNA follows: TGCAGCGTACTAGCGGGGGGGCAGAAGACCCAGTACTTC. Its translation: CSVLAGGQKTQYF.